Presented here are 28 T cell receptor beta chains from one specimen sequenced in a study of identical twins. MiXCR was run by TCRdb on the 5' RACE reads, yielding one entry per CDR3 protein. The table records hundreds of thousands of distinct CDR3 sequences, about 7.1% of them present only once. The sample was also linked to a second study, of yellow fever vaccine responses in identical twins.

The sequenced sample was PBMCs. Receptors were obtained from a woman in her late teens or twenties in good health.

In its sample, this clonotype was seen many times. This rearrangement joins TRBV12-3 or TRBV12-4 to TRBJ1-1; no reliable D call. Trimming shortened V by 6 bases and J by 4 bases, and 6 bases separated the two germline ends. CDR3 length equals 11 residues. The chain's CDR3 is CASSWGTEAFF. CDR3 coding DNA: TGTGCCAGCAGCTGGGGCACTGAAGCTTTCTTT.

This clonotype showed up just a few times. The J gene is TRBJ2-2, the V gene TRBV7-8; D is perhaps TRBD1 (5 bases). Germline CDR1 and CDR2: SGHVS and FQNEAQ. V lost 4 bases and J lost 6, with 15 bases in between. The CDR3 runs 15 residues. In DNA, the CDR3 is TGTGCCAGCAGCTCCGGCAGGGTGGTGGCCGGGGAGCTGTTTTTT. It translates to CASSSGRVVAGELFF.

This clonotype was seen a handful of times. The chain is built from TRBV10-3 and TRBJ2-1; TRBD2 might be the D (5 bases). Germline CDR1 reads ENHRY; CDR2 reads SYGVKD. Trimming stripped 2 bases from V and 6 bases from J, with 11 bases between. This CDR3 is 14 amino acids long. The CDR3, as DNA: TGTGCCATCAGTGAGGCGGGTAGCCGCAATGAGCAGTTCTTC. This gives the protein CAISEAGSRNEQFF.

This clonotype was observed at least ten times. Here the CDR3 reads CASSLAGTEGSQYF. In nucleotides, the CDR3 is TGTGCCAGCAGCTTAGCCGGGACAGAAGGGAGCCAGTACTTC. The rearrangement joins TRBV7-8 to TRBJ2-5, with 7 bases lining up with TRBD1. Trimming at V came to 0 bases and at J to 10 bases, leaving 8 bases not matched to a gene. This CDR3 has 14 amino acids. CDR1 is SGHVS and CDR2 is FQNEAQ in the germline V gene.

The J gene is TRBJ1-1, the V gene TRBV19; D unclear. This CDR3 is 12 amino acids long. Looked up from germline, CDR1 is LNHDA and CDR2 is SQIVND (reference sequence). V dropped 1 base and J dropped 4 bases, with 4 bases sitting between them. The CDR3 region has the DNA TGTGCCAGTAGTATAGGCAGCACTGAAGCTTTCTTT. It codes for CASSIGSTEAFF.

This clonotype was counted between two and nine times. The chain has TRBV7-2 and TRBJ2-3; perhaps TRBD2 as D (5 bases). The V gene lost 8 bases and the J gene lost 1 base, with 10 bases spanning the gap. There are 13 residues in the CDR3. The V gene's germline CDR1 is SGHTA and CDR2 FQGNSA. The CDR3, as DNA: TGTGCCAGCGCGAGGGCTGGCACAGATACGCAGTATTTT. It translates to CASARAGTDTQYF.

Concerning this clonotype itself: A much larger clone is a single base away; this may be a read error. The gene calls are TRBV15 and TRBJ1-2, with no clear D. V lost 1 base to trimming and J lost 3 bases, with 18 bases between them. CDR3 size: 17 residues. Germline V gives CDR1 LNHNV, CDR2 YYDKDF (reference sequence). CDR3: CATSRGPRTKADYGYTF. The CDR3 DNA reads as TGTGCCACCAGCAGAGGTCCGCGGACGAAGGCAGACTATGGCTACACCTTC.

This clonotype was seen more than once but under ten times. The rearrangement links TRBV4-1 to TRBJ2-1, with TRBD2 matching 8 bases. Unmatched junction bases numbered 16, after V lost 4 bases and J lost 5 bases. The CDR3 covers 18 residues. Germline V gives CDR1 MGHRA, CDR2 YSYEKL. The CDR3 DNA is TGCGCCAGCAGCCCAGCGGGAGTCGGGCCCGAGATCGACAATGAGCAGTTCTTC. Its translation is CASSPAGVGPEIDNEQFF.

The chain joins TRBV6-2 or TRBV6-3 to TRBJ2-2; the D gene is possibly TRBD1 (6 bases). CDR1 is MNHEY, CDR2 SVGEGT, per germline. The CDR3 totals 15 residues. Deletions cut 3 bases from V and 1 base from J, with 9 bases between. DNA of the CDR3: TGTGCCAGCAGTTATTTGGGACAGAACACCGGGGAGCTGTTTTTT. Amino acid sequence: CASSYLGQNTGELFF.

This clonotype was observed a handful of times. The chain combines TRBV7-9 with TRBJ2-1; D perhaps matches TRBD2 (7 bases). The CDR3 is 15 residues long. Germline loops: CDR1 SEHNR, CDR2 FQNEAQ (reference sequence). V lost 0 bases and J lost 5, with 11 bases in between. The CDR3 sequence is CASSLAGGPHNEQFF. The CDR3 DNA follows: TGTGCCAGCAGCTTAGCGGGGGGGCCCCACAATGAGCAGTTCTTC. The full variable domain, with the rest looked up from reference TRBV7-9 and TRBJ2-1, is DTGVSQNPRHKITKRGQNVTFRCDPISEHNRLYWYRQTLGQGPEFLTYFQNEAQLEKSRLLSDRFSAERPKGSFSTLEIQRTEQGDSAMYLCASSLAGGPHNEQFFGPGTRLTVL.

The chain is built from TRBV5-1 and TRBJ1-6; the D is unclear. The CDR3 length is 15 residues. The V gene's germline CDR1 is SGHRS and CDR2 YFSETQ. V dropped 4 bases and J dropped 2 bases, with 10 bases sitting between them. As DNA, the CDR3 is TGCGCCAGCAGCCCGGAGGGAACCTATAATTCACCCCTCCACTTT. Translating it yields CASSPEGTYNSPLHF.

At least ten counts were recorded for this clonotype. The gene calls are TRBV11-2 and TRBJ1-4; D is unclear. V was shortened by 2 bases and J by 7 bases, with 5 bases between the two germline ends. Germline values: CDR1 SGHAT, CDR2 FQNNGV. This CDR3 region has 12 residues. Here the CDR3 reads CASSLHGEKLFF. Written as DNA, the CDR3 is TGTGCCAGCAGCTTACATGGTGAAAAACTGTTTTTT.

This chain links TRBV6-5 with TRBJ2-2; the D is unclear. The CDR3 totals 16 residues. V was clipped by 2 bases and J by 5 bases, with 15 bases between them. Germline V gene data show CDR1 as MNHEY and CDR2 as SVGAGI. For the CDR3, the DNA is TGTGCCAGCAGTTACCCCCGAGGCGGCATTACCGGGGAGCTGTTTTTT. Its translation is CASSYPRGGITGELFF.

V gene TRBV4-1 combines with J gene TRBJ2-7, with D hard to call. CDR3 size: 14 residues. Trimming stripped 0 bases from V and 10 bases from J, with 16 bases between. Germline V CDR1 and CDR2: MGHRA, YSYEKL. For the CDR3, the DNA is TGCGCCAGCAGCCAAGAACTTAGTAAGCAGGCCCAGTACTTC. Its protein is CASSQELSKQAQYF.

In its sample, this clonotype was seen a few times. The chain joins TRBV29-1 to TRBJ2-3, with D unresolved. Trimming pared 5 bases from V and 6 bases from J, leaving 15 bases between. CDR3 length: 13 residues. Per the germline V gene, CDR1 is SQVTM and CDR2 is ANQGSEA. CDR3 sequence: CSVLGPAEDTQYF. In nucleotides, the CDR3 is TGCAGCGTTCTGGGTCCCGCGGAGGATACGCAGTATTTT.

This clonotype was detected a few times. The V and J genes are TRBV20-1 and TRBJ2-7; D possibly corresponds to TRBD1 (6 bases). Germline V gene sequence: CDR1 DFQATT, CDR2 SNEGSKA (reference sequence). Trimming pared 5 bases from V and 6 bases from J, leaving 17 bases between. This CDR3 contains 13 residues. The CDR3 protein is CSAYPGHPSEQYF. CDR3 nucleotides: TGCAGTGCTTACCCGGGACATCCTTCCGAGCAGTACTTC.

This clonotype was recorded at least ten times. The V and J genes are TRBV29-1 and TRBJ2-5, with TRBD2 matching 11 bases. Germline V lookup: CDR1 SQVTM, CDR2 ANQGSEA. V lost 6 bases, J lost 2 bases, and 17 bases stayed unmatched. This CDR3 is built from 18 residues. As DNA, the CDR3 is TGCAGCGTCCTGAAGGTCGGGAGTAGCGGGGGGGGACAAGAGACCCAGTACTTC. It translates to CSVLKVGSSGGGQETQYF.

The genes are TRBV28 and TRBJ1-5; TRBD1 might be the D (5 bases). CDR1 and CDR2 (germline): MDHEN, SYDVKM. V lost 5 bases, J lost 13 bases, and 24 bases lay in between. This CDR3 comprises 15 residues. The CDR3 sequence is CASSPPGGGQGYQHF. The CDR3 DNA follows: TGTGCCAGCAGTCCACCTGGGGGAGGCCAAGGATATCAGCATTTT.

This clonotype has only a few counts. The chain is built from TRBV20-1 and TRBJ2-1, with 13 bases fitting TRBD2. The CDR3 covers 16 residues. Germline CDR1 is DFQATT and CDR2 is SNEGSKA (reference sequence). Trimming cost V 3 bases and J 9 bases; bases outside gene matches: 11. Here the CDR3 reads CSARDRTSGRRGEQFF. In DNA form, the CDR3 reads TGCAGTGCTAGGGACCGGACTAGCGGGAGAAGGGGTGAGCAGTTCTTC.

Of note for this clonotype: At one of its ends the junction is not consistent with the germline gene, which may arise from a read error. The V gene is TRBV20-1, the J gene TRBJ2-7; a possible D gene is TRBD1 (5 bases). CDR1 DFQATT and CDR2 SNEGSKA come from the germline V gene (reference sequence). This CDR3 is built from 17 residues. CDR3 sequence reads: CCAKRKRTRTTEYEQYF. In DNA form, the CDR3 reads TGCTGTGCTAAACGAAAACGGACACGGACAACGGAATACGAGCAGTACTTC.

This clonotype was seen at least ten times. The rearrangement links TRBV18 to TRBJ2-1, with TRBD2 identical over 9 bases. Germline values: CDR1 KGHSH, CDR2 LQKENI. J was trimmed by 6 bases and V by 6 bases; bases with no gene match: 6. The CDR3 runs 14 residues. The CDR3 reads CASSSGTSPNEQFF. DNA of the CDR3: TGTGCCAGCTCCAGCGGGACTAGCCCCAATGAGCAGTTCTTC.

This clonotype was seen a few times. The CDR3 DNA reads as TGTGCCAGCAGTTTATTAGGAGCGGGGGAAAGCACAGATACGCAGTATTTT. It yields the protein CASSLLGAGESTDTQYF. The chain has TRBV28 and TRBJ2-3, with 8 nucleotides matching TRBD2. The V segment lost 1 base and the J segment 0 bases; nucleotides outside the gene matches: 6. Germline V gene lookup returns CDR1 MDHEN and CDR2 SYDVKM. The CDR3 sequence is 17 residues long.

This clonotype was picked up many times. The chain employs TRBV20-1 and TRBJ1-6; possible D gene TRBD1, 5 bases. This CDR3 comprises 13 residues. V shed 2 bases and J shed 8 bases, with 10 bases lying between them. Germline CDR1 DFQATT, CDR2 SNEGSKA (reference sequence). DNA for the CDR3: TGCAGTGCTAGATTGGGCAGGGATTCACCCCTCCACTTT. Translated, it gives CSARLGRDSPLHF.

Only a few counts were recorded for this clonotype. J is TRBJ2-1 and V is TRBV6-5; 7 positions agree with TRBD2. Per germline, CDR1 MNHEY and CDR2 SVGAGI. V lost 2 bases to trimming and J lost 7 bases; unmatched junction nucleotides: 8. The CDR3 spans 15 residues. The CDR3 sequence is CASSYSGTTVNEQFF. DNA of the CDR3: TGTGCCAGCAGTTACAGCGGGACTACCGTTAATGAGCAGTTCTTC.

The chain links TRBV25-1 to TRBJ2-7; 8 nucleotides match TRBD1. The CDR3 contains 15 residues. CDR1 MGHDK and CDR2 SYGVNS come from the germline V gene. J was trimmed by 6 bases and V by 1 base; bases with no gene match: 8. The CDR3 sequence: CASSESRTGLGEQYV. The DNA of the CDR3 is TGTGCCAGCAGTGAATCTAGGACAGGGTTAGGCGAGCAGTACGTC.

This rearrangement joins TRBV7-9 to TRBJ2-3; 7 positions agree with TRBD2. Trimming took 5 bases from V and 4 from J; bases not matched to a gene: 12. The CDR3 is 16 amino acids. Germline assignment: CDR1 SEHNR and CDR2 FQNEAQ (reference sequence). The CDR3 here is CASSGEGAGRADTQYF. The CDR3 DNA follows: TGTGCCAGCAGCGGAGAAGGAGCGGGGAGGGCAGATACGCAGTATTTT.

The chain couples TRBV20-1 to TRBJ2-7; 7 positions agree with TRBD2. The CDR3 sequence is 15 residues long. CDR1 is DFQATT, CDR2 SNEGSKA, per germline (reference sequence). The V gene end was trimmed by 5 bases and the J gene end by 4 bases; junction bases not matched to a gene: 14. The DNA of the CDR3 is TGCAGTGCTCGGGGCCTGGGGGGGTCAATGTACGAGCAGTACTTC. Residues: CSARGLGGSMYEQYF.

This clonotype has only a few counts. J is TRBJ2-2 and V is TRBV3-1, with TRBD2 matching 8 bases. Looked up from germline, CDR1 is LGHDT and CDR2 is YNNKEL (reference sequence). The CDR3 length is 16 residues. J was trimmed by 2 bases and V by 1 base; bases with no gene match: 3. The CDR3 nucleotides are TGTGCCAGCAGCCAAGTCGCGGGGGGAAACACCGGGGAGCTGTTTTTT. Its translation: CASSQVAGGNTGELFF.